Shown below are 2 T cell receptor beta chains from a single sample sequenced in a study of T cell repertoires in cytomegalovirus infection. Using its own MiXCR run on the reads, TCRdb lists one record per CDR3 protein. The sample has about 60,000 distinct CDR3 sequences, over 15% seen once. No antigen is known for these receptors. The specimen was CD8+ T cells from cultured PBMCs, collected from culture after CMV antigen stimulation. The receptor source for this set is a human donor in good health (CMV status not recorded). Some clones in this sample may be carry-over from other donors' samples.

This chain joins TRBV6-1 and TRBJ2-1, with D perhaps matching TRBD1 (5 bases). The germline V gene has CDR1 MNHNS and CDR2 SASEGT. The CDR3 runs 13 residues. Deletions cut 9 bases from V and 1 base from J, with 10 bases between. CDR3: CASMTVSYNEQFF. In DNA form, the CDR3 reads TGTGCCAGTATGACAGTTTCCTACAATGAGCAGTTCTTC.

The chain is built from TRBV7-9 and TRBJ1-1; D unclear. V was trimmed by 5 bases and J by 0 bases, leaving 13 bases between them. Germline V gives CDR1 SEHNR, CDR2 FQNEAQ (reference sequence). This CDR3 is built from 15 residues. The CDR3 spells CASSQSRLMNTEAFF. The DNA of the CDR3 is TGTGCCAGCAGCCAATCAAGATTAATGAACACTGAAGCTTTCTTT.